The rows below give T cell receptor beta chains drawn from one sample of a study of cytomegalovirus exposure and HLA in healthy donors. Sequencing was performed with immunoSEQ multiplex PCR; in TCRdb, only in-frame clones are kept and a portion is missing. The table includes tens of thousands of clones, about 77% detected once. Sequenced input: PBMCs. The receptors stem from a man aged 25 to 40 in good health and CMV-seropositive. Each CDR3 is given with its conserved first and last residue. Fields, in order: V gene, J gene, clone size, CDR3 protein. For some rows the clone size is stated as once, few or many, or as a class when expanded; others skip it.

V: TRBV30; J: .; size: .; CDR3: CAWCTGFRSYEQYF
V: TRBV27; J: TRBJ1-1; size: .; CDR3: CASSLGYGGNTEAFF
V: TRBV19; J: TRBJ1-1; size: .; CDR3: CASSLGTKNTEAFF
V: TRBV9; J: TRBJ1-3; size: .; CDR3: CASSVLDRGRGTIYF
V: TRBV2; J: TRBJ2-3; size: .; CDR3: CASLDRTSTDTQYF
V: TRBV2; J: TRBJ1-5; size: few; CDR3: CASSEGRQVNQPQHF
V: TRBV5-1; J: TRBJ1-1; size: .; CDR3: CASSLVARGAAAFF
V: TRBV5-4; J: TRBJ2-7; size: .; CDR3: CASSLGQGLYEQYF
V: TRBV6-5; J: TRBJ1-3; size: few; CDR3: CASSPLPRSGNTIYF
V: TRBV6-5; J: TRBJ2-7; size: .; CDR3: CASTGGPAYEQYF
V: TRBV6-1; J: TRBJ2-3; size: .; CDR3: CASSEGLGDTQYF
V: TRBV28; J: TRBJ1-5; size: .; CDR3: CASRVLLGNQPQHF
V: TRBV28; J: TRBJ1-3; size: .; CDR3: CASSRQGLGNTIYF
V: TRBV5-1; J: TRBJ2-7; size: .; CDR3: CASSSSGPNYEQYF
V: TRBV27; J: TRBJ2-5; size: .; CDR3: CASSPGLAGGQETQYF
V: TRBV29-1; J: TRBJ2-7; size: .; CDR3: CSADRVSGEQYF
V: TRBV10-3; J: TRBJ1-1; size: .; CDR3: CATIDTGGATTEAFF
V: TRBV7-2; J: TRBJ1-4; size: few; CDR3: CASSFQDRGGEKLFF
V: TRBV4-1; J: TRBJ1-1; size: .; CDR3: CASSLYRALNTEAFF
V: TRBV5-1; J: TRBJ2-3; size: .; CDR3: CASSLGQSTDTQYF
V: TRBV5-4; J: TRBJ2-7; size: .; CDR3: CASSLDRNSYEQYF
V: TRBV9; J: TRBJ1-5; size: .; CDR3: CASSTGGLHQPQHF
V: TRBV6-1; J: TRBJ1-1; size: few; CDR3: CASNTMAGGPAFF
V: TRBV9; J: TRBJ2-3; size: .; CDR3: CASSVFGGGNTDTQYF
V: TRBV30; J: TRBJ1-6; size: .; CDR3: CAWSADRLAGTLHF
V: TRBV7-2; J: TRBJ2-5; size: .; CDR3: CASSWGPTSGQETQYF
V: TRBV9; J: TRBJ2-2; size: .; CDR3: CASSVERGTNTGELFF
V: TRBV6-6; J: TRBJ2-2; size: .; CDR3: CASLRGVGTGELFF
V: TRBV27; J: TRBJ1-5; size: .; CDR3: CASSRDLGGGNQPQHF
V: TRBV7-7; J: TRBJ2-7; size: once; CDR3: CASSPLDAGNEQYF
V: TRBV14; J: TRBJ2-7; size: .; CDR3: CASSHLSYEQYF
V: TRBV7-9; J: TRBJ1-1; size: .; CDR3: CASNTQLNTEAFF
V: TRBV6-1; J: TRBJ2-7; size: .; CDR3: CASSPGVGYEQYF
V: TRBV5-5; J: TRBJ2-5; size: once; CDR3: CASRAGVPQETQYF
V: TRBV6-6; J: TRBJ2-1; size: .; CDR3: CASSYSIEDEQFF
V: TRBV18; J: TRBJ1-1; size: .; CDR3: CASSPPEKNTEAFF
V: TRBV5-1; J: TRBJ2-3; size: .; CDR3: CASSLAGWGTDTQYF
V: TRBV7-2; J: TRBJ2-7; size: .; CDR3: CASSRLTSGGAYEQYF
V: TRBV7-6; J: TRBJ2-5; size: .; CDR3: CASSSRSETQYF
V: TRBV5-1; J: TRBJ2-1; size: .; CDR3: CASSLGSLDNEQFF
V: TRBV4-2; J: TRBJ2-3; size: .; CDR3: CASSPAGSGGASDTQYF
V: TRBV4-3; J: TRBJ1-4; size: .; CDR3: CASSQDRGEKLFF
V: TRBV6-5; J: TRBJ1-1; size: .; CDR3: CATSKAKEDTEAFF
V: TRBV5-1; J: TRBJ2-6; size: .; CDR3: CASSSQGSGGANVLTF
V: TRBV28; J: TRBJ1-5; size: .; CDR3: CASTRQLVSSHSNQPQHF
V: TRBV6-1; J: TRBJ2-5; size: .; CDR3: CASSEIPRETQYF
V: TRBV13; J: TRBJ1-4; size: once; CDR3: CASSLGQVFEKLFF
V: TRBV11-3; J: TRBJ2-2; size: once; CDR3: CASSLGSTGITGELFF
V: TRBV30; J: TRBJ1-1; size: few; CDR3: CAWTNTARGTEAFF
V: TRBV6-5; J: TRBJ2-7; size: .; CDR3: CASSYGPGTGDGEQYF
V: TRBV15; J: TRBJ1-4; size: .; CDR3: CATSRGLQRTGEKLFF
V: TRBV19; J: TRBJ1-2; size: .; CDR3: CASSRGGLYGYTF
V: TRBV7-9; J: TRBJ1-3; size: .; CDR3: CASSLINTGNTIYF
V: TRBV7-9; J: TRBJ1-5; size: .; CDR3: CASSLGQGLPGNQPQHF
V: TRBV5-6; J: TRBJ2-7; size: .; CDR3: CASSLRYEQYF
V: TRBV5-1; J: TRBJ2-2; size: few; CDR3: CASRGAGAQSGELFF
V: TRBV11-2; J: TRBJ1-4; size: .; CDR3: CASSLGDRKEKLFF